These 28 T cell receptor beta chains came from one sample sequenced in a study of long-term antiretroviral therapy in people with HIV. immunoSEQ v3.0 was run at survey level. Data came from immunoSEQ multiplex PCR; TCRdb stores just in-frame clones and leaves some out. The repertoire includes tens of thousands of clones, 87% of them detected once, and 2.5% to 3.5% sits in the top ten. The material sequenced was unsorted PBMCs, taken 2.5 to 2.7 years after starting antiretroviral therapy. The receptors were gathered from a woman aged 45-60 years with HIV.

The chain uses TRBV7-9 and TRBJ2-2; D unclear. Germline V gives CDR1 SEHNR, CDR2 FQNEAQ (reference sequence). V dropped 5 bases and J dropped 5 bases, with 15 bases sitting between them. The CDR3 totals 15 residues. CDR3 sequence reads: CASSEARVGTGELFF. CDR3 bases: TGTGCCAGCAGCGAAGCTAGGGTCGGGACCGGGGAGCTGTTTTTT.

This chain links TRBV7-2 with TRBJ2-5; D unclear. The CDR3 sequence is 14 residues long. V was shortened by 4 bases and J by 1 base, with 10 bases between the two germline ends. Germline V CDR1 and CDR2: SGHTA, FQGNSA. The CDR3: CASSSWATQETQYF. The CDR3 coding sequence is TGTGCCAGCAGCTCCTGGGCGACCCAAGAGACCCAGTACTTC.

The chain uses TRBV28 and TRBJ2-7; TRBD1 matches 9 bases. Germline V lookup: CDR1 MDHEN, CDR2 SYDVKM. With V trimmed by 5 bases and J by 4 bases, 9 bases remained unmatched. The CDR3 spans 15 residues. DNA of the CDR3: TGTGCCAGCAGTCGACAGGGGGTATTGGGGTACGAGCAGTACTTC. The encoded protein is CASSRQGVLGYEQYF. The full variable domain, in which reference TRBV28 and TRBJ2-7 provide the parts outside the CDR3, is DVKVTQSSRYLVKRTGEKVFLECVQDMDHENMFWYRQDPGLGLRLIYFSYDVKMKEKGDIPEGYSVSREKKERFSLILESASTNQTSMYLCASSRQGVLGYEQYFGPGTRLTVT.

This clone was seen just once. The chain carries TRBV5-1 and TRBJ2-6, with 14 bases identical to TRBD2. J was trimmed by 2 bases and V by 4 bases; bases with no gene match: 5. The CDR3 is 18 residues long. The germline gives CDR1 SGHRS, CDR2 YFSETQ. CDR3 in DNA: TGCGCCAGCAGCACTGGACTAGCGGGAGGCCCTGGGGCCAACGTCCTGACTTTC. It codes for CASSTGLAGGPGANVLTF.

CDR3 nucleotide sequence: TGTGCCAGCAGTTCCGTTACGGCGTCCGTCGGCTACACCTTC. Translation: CASSSVTASVGYTF. The rearrangement joins TRBV11-2 to TRBJ1-2; D gene ambiguous. V lost 6 bases and J lost 8, with 19 bases in between. The CDR3 is made up of 14 amino acids. The V gene's germline CDR1 is SGHAT and CDR2 FQNNGV.

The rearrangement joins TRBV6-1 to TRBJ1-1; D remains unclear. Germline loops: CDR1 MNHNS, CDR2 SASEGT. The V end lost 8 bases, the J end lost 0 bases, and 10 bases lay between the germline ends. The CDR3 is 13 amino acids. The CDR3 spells CASARALNTEAFF. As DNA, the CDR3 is TGTGCCAGCGCACGGGCCCTGAACACTGAAGCTTTCTTT.

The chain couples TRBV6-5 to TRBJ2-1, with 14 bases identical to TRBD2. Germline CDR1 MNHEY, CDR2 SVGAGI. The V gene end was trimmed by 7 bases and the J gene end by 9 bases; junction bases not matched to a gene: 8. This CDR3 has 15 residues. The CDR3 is CASTMQGLAGVEQFF. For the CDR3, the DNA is TGTGCCAGCACCATGCAGGGACTAGCGGGAGTTGAGCAGTTCTTC.

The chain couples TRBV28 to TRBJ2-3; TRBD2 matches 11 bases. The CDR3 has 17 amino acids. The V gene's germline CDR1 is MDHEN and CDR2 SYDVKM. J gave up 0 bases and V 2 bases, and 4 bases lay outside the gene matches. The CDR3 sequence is CASSLGTSGHSTDTQYF. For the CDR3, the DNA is TGTGCCAGCAGTTTAGGGACTAGCGGACATAGCACAGATACGCAGTATTTT.

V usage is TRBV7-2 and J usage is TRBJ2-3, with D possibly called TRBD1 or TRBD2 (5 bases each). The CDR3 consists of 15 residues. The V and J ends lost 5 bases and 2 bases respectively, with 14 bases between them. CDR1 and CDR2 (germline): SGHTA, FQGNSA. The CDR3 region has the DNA TGTGCCAGCAGCATAGGGGCAGGACTCACAGATACGCAGTATTTT. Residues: CASSIGAGLTDTQYF.

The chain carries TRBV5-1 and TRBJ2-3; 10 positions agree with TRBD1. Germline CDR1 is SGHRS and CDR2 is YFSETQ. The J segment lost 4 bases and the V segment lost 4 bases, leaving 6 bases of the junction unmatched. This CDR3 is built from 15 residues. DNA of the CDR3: TGCGCCAGCAGCCCCCGGGACAGGGGTGCAGATACGCAGTATTTT. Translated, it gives CASSPRDRGADTQYF.

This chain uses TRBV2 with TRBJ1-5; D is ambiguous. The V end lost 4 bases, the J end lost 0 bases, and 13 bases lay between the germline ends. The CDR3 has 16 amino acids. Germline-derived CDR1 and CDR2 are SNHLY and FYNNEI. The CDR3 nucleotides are TGTGCCAGCAGTGGGATCGATCGAGATAGCAATCAGCCCCAGCATTTT. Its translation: CASSGIDRDSNQPQHF.

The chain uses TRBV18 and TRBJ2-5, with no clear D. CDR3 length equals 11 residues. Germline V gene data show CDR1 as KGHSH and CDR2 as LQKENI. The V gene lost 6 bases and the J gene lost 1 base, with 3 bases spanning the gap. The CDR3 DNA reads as TGTGCCAGCTCGAGCCAAGAGACCCAGTACTTC. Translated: CASSSQETQYF. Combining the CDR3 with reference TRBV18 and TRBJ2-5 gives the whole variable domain NAGVMQNPRHLVRRRGQEARLRCSPMKGHSHVYWYRQLPEEGLKFMVYLQKENIIDESGMPKERFSAEFPKEGPSILRIQQVVRGDSAAYFCASSSQETQYFGPGTRLLVL.

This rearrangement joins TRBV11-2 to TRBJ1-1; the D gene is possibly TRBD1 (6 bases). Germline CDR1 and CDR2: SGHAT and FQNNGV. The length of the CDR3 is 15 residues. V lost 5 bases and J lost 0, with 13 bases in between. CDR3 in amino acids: CASSRAGAMNTEAFF. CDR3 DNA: TGTGCCAGCAGCCGGGCGGGGGCGATGAACACTGAAGCTTTCTTT.

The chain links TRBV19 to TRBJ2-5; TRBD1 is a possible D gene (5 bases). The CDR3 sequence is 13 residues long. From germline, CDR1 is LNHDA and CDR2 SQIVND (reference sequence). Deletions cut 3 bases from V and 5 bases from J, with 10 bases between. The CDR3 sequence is CASSMWGGETQYF. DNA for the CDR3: TGTGCCAGTAGTATGTGGGGCGGCGAGACCCAGTACTTC.

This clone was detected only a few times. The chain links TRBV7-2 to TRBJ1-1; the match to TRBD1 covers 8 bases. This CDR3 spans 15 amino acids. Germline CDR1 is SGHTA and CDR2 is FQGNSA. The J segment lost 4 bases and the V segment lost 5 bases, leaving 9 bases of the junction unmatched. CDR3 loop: CASSLQGALSTEAFF. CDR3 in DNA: TGTGCCAGCAGCCTTCAGGGGGCCCTAAGCACTGAAGCTTTCTTT.

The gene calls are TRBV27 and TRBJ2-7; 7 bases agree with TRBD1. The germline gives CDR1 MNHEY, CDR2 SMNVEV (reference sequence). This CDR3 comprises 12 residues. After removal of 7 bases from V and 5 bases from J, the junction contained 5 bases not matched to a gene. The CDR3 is CASTTGVNEQYF. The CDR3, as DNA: TGTGCCAGCACCACAGGGGTTAACGAGCAGTACTTC.

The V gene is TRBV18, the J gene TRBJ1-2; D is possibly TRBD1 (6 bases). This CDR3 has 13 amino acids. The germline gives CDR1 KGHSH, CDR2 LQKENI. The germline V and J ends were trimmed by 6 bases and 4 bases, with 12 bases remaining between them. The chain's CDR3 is CASSLDRLYGYTF. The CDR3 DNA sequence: TGTGCCAGCTCCCTTGACAGGCTCTATGGCTACACCTTC.

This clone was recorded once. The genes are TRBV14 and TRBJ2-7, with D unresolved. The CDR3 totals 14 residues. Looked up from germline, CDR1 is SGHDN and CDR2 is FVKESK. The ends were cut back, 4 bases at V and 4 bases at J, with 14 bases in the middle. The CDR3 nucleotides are TGTGCCAGCAGCCTCGCTAAGGGAACATACGAGCAGTACTTC. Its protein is CASSLAKGTYEQYF.

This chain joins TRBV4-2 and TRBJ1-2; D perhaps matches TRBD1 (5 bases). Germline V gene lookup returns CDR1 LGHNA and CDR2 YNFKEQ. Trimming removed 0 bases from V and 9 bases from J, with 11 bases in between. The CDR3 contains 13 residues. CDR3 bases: TGTGCCAGCAGCCAAGACAGGGAGGGGAGCTACACCTTC. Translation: CASSQDREGSYTF.

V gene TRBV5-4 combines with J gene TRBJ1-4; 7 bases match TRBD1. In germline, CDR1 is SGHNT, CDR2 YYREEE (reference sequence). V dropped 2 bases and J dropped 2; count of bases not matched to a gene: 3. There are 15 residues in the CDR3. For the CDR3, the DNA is TGTGCCAGCAGCTTTCGACAGGGTACTAATGAAAAACTGTTTTTT. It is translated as CASSFRQGTNEKLFF.

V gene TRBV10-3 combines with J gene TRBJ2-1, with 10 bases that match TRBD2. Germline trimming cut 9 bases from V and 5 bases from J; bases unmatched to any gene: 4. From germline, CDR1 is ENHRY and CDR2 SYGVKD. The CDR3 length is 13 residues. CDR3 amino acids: CAITSGNNNEQFF. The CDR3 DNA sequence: TGTGCCATTACTAGCGGGAATAACAATGAGCAGTTCTTC.

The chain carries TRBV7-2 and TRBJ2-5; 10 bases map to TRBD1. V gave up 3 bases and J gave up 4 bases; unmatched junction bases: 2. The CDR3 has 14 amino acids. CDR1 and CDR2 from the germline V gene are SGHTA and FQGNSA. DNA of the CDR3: TGTGCCAGCAGCTTGGGGACAGGGGCAGAGACCCAGTACTTC. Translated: CASSLGTGAETQYF.

The CDR3: CASSSRTGPGELFF. For the CDR3, the DNA is TGTGCCAGCAGCTCAAGGACAGGGCCCGGGGAGCTGTTTTTT. The chain links TRBV7-9 to TRBJ2-2, with TRBD1 matching 8 bases. The germline V gene has CDR1 SEHNR and CDR2 FQNEAQ (reference sequence). CDR3 length equals 14 residues. The ends lost 4 bases at V and 6 bases at J; junction bases unmatched: 4.

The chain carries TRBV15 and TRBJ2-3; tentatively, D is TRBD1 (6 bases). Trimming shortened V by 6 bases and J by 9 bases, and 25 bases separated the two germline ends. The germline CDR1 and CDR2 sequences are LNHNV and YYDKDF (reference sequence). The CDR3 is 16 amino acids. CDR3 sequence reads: CATSLGDRQYGTTQYF. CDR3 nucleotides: TGTGCCACCAGTCTAGGGGATCGTCAATACGGGACAACGCAGTATTTT.

This CDR3 is CASSPSGTTYEQYF. CDR3 nucleotides: TGTGCCAGCAGCCCGTCCGGGACCACCTACGAGCAGTACTTC. The chain couples TRBV7-8 to TRBJ2-7; possibly TRBD1 or TRBD2 for D (5 bases each). Trimming removed 5 bases at V and 2 bases at J, with 13 bases between. Germline V CDR1 and CDR2: SGHVS, FQNEAQ. This CDR3 contains 14 residues.

The CDR3 spells CASSGTSGRGEQFF. CDR3 nucleotide sequence: TGTGCCAGCAGTGGGACTAGCGGGAGGGGTGAGCAGTTCTTC. V is TRBV6-5 and J is TRBJ2-1, with 16 nucleotides matching TRBD2. This CDR3 contains 14 residues. Germline V lookup: CDR1 MNHEY, CDR2 SVGAGI. Trimming at V came to 5 bases and at J to 9 bases, leaving 1 base not matched to a gene.

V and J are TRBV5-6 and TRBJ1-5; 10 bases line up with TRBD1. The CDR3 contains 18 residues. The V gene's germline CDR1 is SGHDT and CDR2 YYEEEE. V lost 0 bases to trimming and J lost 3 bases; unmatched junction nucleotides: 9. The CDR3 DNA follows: TGTGCCAGCAGCTTGGCCGTGACAGGGGGCAACCCCAATCAGCCCCAGCATTTT. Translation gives CASSLAVTGGNPNQPQHF.

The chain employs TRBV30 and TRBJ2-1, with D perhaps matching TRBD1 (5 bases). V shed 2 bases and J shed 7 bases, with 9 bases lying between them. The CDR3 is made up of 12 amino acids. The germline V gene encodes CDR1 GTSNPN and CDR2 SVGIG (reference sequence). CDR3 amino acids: CAWSRGPNEQFF. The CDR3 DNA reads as TGTGCCTGGAGTAGGGGCCCTAATGAGCAGTTCTTC. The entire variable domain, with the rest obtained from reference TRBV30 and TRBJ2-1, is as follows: SQTIHQWPATLVQPVGSPLSLECTVEGTSNPNLYWYRQAAGRGLQLLFYSVGIGQISSEVPQNLSASRPQDRQFILSSKKLLLSDSGFYLCAWSRGPNEQFFGPGTRLTVL.